The sequence of this TCR beta chain was determined in a study of shared clonotypes between healthy human individuals. V was shortened by 7 bases and J by 1 base, with 13 bases between the two germline ends. CDR1 MNHNS and CDR2 SASEGT come from the germline V gene. This CDR3 is built from 14 residues. The repertoire was sequenced with immunoSEQ multiplex PCR; TCRdb's copy has only in-frame clones and lacks some. The data show about 680,000 clones, 74% seen once. V and J are TRBV6-1 and TRBJ1-2; D is uncertain. This sequence was found in a woman aged 25-40 years in good health. Sequenced input: memory CD4+ T cells sorted from blood. Indicated subset: CD45RA-negative fraction. The CDR3 coding sequence is TGTGCCAGCAACCCAAGCCACGGTAACTATGGCTACACCTTC. It encodes CASNPSHGNYGYTF.